These 22 T cell receptor beta chains were sequenced from one sample in a study of early stage breast cancer tumors. Sequencing was performed with immunoSEQ multiplex PCR; in TCRdb, only in-frame clones are kept and a portion is missing. Here the sample spans some 75,000 clones, more than 65% being singletons. Input material: blood. The receptors originated from a person between 55 and 70 years old with breast cancer.

The chain couples TRBV7-2 to TRBJ2-1; TRBD2 matches 13 bases. CDR1 and CDR2 (germline): SGHTA, FQGNSA. V shed 1 base and J 10 bases; nucleotides not matched to a gene: 7. There are 16 residues in the CDR3. The CDR3 sequence: CASSLGTSGRRLEQFF. The CDR3 nucleotides are TGTGCCAGCAGCTTAGGGACTAGCGGGAGACGGTTAGAGCAGTTCTTC.

V and J are TRBV28 and TRBJ2-3; D is undetermined. This CDR3 comprises 11 residues. The V end was cut by 6 bases, the J end by 3 bases, with 4 bases between. Per the germline V gene, CDR1 is MDHEN and CDR2 is SYDVKM. The CDR3 here is CASRTTDTQYF. The CDR3 DNA is TGTGCCAGCAGAACTACAGATACGCAGTATTTT. The full variable domain, its missing parts supplied by reference TRBV28 and TRBJ2-3, is DVKVTQSSRYLVKRTGEKVFLECVQDMDHENMFWYRQDPGLGLRLIYFSYDVKMKEKGDIPEGYSVSREKKERFSLILESASTNQTSMYLCASRTTDTQYFGPGTRLTVL.

This chain links TRBV11-3 with TRBJ2-2, with 11 bases identical to TRBD2. Germline CDR1 and CDR2: SGHNT and YENEEA. The CDR3 runs to 16 residues. The junction had 5 bases not matched to a gene; V was cut back by 4 bases and J by 4 bases. CDR3 DNA: TGTGCCAGCAGCTCCCCCGGACTAGCGGGCACCGGGGAGCTGTTTTTT. Encoded protein: CASSSPGLAGTGELFF.

V usage is TRBV28 and J usage is TRBJ1-1; 9 bases agree with TRBD1. CDR3 length: 16 residues. From germline, CDR1 is MDHEN and CDR2 SYDVKM. V shed 4 bases, J shed 0 bases, and the junction held 6 bases outside the gene matches. CDR3 sequence: CASSWGGTGLNTEAFF. In DNA, the CDR3 is TGTGCCAGCAGTTGGGGAGGGACAGGGTTGAACACTGAAGCTTTCTTT.

This clone has more than one count but fewer than ten. This chain connects TRBV19 to TRBJ1-2, with D possibly being TRBD1 (6 bases). V gave up 9 bases and J gave up 4 bases, with 15 bases separating them. This CDR3 is built from 13 residues. CDR1 and CDR2 (germline): LNHDA, SQIVND (reference sequence). The CDR3 sequence is CASNDRQVYGYTF. The CDR3 DNA follows: TGTGCCAGCAATGATCGACAGGTCTATGGCTACACCTTC.

The chain couples TRBV11-2 to TRBJ1-1; 7 nucleotides match TRBD1. Germline values: CDR1 SGHAT, CDR2 FQNNGV. V lost 7 bases and J lost 4; bases outside the gene matches: 3. This CDR3 is 12 amino acids long. The CDR3 spells CASIYRGTEAFF. The CDR3 DNA reads as TGTGCCAGCATCTACAGGGGCACTGAAGCTTTCTTT.

The genes are TRBV30 and TRBJ1-5; D not certain. V lost 1 base, J lost 2 bases, and 15 bases lay in between. The CDR3 runs 16 residues. CDR1 and CDR2 (germline): GTSNPN, SVGIG (reference sequence). The CDR3: CAWSAPRTARNQPQHF. The CDR3 DNA follows: TGTGCCTGGAGTGCCCCTCGGACCGCGCGCAATCAGCCCCAGCATTTT. The full variable domain, in which reference TRBV30 and TRBJ1-5 provide the parts outside the CDR3, is SQTIHQWPATLVQPVGSPLSLECTVEGTSNPNLYWYRQAAGRGLQLLFYSVGIGQISSEVPQNLSASRPQDRQFILSSKKLLLSDSGFYLCAWSAPRTARNQPQHFGDGTRLSIL.

In nucleotides, the CDR3 is TGTGCCAGCAGCTTGTTTTACTGGCGGGAGTCAGCGAGCGAGCAGTACTTC. This codes for CASSLFYWRESASEQYF. The chain couples TRBV7-3 to TRBJ2-7; 7 positions match TRBD2. Germline V gene lookup returns CDR1 SGHTA and CDR2 FQGTGA. The CDR3 covers 17 residues. V lost 3 bases and J lost 6; bases outside the gene matches: 17.

This sequence joins TRBV6-6 and TRBJ1-4; D perhaps matches TRBD1 (5 bases). The CDR3 is 15 residues long. The germline gives CDR1 MNHNY, CDR2 SVGAGI (reference sequence). V shed 0 bases and J shed 7 bases, with 12 bases lying between them. CDR3 protein: CASSYSALGGEKLFF. The CDR3 DNA is TGTGCCAGCAGTTACTCTGCCCTGGGGGGTGAAAAACTGTTTTTT.

This chain joins TRBV4-1 and TRBJ2-7, with TRBD2 matching over 9 bases. The CDR3 is 15 residues long. The germline CDR1 and CDR2 sequences are MGHRA and YSYEKL. V was clipped by 1 base and J by 4 bases; unmatched bases: 5. In DNA form, the CDR3 reads TGCGCCAGCAGCCAAGGAGGGCGGGAGGGATACGAGCAGTACTTC. It specifies CASSQGGREGYEQYF.

The CDR3 sequence: CASSLRGDRGYNEQFF. DNA of the CDR3: TGTGCCAGCTCTCTACGAGGGGACAGGGGGTACAATGAGCAGTTCTTC. V usage is TRBV27 and J usage is TRBJ2-1, with TRBD1 matching 11 bases. The CDR3 consists of 16 residues. Germline lookup yields CDR1 MNHEY and CDR2 SMNVEV (reference sequence). V trimming: 8 bases; J trimming: 4 bases; junction bases outside the gene matches: 10.

The gene calls are TRBV5-1 and TRBJ2-7; D is undetermined. CDR3 length: 14 amino acids. V lost 0 bases to trimming and J lost 4 bases, with 11 bases between them. The germline V gene has CDR1 SGHRS and CDR2 YFSETQ. This CDR3 reads CASSLGGRRYEQYF. DNA for the CDR3: TGCGCCAGCAGCTTGGGCGGCAGGAGATACGAGCAGTACTTC.

This clone was seen more than once but under ten times. This rearrangement joins TRBV2 to TRBJ2-7; weak D call: TRBD1 (6 bases). The CDR3 consists of 13 residues. V lost 8 bases and J 0 bases, leaving 11 bases between the germline ends. CDR1 is SNHLY and CDR2 is FYNNEI in the germline V gene. The CDR3 nucleotides read TGTGCCAGCCGCCCGGACAGCTCCTACGAGCAGTACTTC. Residues: CASRPDSSYEQYF.

The chain joins TRBV7-2 to TRBJ2-7; D is ambiguous. The germline CDR1 and CDR2 sequences are SGHTA and FQGNSA. The V gene lost 4 bases and the J gene lost 2 bases, with 9 bases spanning the gap. This CDR3 region has 13 residues. CDR3 in DNA: TGTGCCAGCAGCTCCGGTCGCGCCTACGAGCAGTACTTC. It is translated as CASSSGRAYEQYF.

The V gene is TRBV6-1, the J gene TRBJ1-5; D is undetermined. There are 15 residues in the CDR3. The V gene's germline CDR1 is MNHNS and CDR2 SASEGT. Trimming took 4 bases from V and 7 from J, leaving 17 bases between them. CDR3 residues: CASSASVEGGQPQHF. The CDR3 DNA reads as TGTGCCAGCAGTGCCTCGGTGGAGGGCGGCCAGCCCCAGCATTTT.

This chain connects TRBV19 to TRBJ2-5; D is perhaps TRBD1 or TRBD2 (5 bases each). V lost 5 bases and J lost 1, with 17 bases in between. This CDR3 is 16 amino acids long. The V gene's germline CDR1 is LNHDA and CDR2 SQIVND (reference sequence). In DNA form, the CDR3 reads TGTGCCAGTAGTCCTCTAGGGACGGTGTCCCAAGAGACCCAGTACTTC. Amino acid sequence: CASSPLGTVSQETQYF.

The chain has TRBV15 and TRBJ2-3, with 12 bases identical to TRBD2. Losses at the gene ends were 1 base for V and 4 bases for J; bases not matched to a gene: 3. Germline CDR1 reads LNHNV; CDR2 reads YYDKDF (reference sequence). The CDR3 covers 16 residues. CDR3 sequence: CATSRVTSGSADTQYF. The DNA of the CDR3 is TGTGCCACCAGCAGAGTGACTAGCGGGAGTGCAGATACGCAGTATTTT.

This clone appeared once. J is TRBJ1-1 and V is TRBV6-5; D perhaps matches TRBD1 (5 bases). Looked up from germline, CDR1 is MNHEY and CDR2 is SVGAGI. Trimming took 6 bases from V and 3 from J, leaving 11 bases between them. The CDR3 is made up of 13 amino acids. CDR3 DNA: TGTGCCAGCAGAGGAGGGGAGGACACTGAAGCTTTCTTT. This translates into CASRGGEDTEAFF.

This clone was seen a single time. The chain has TRBV9 and TRBJ2-3; possibly TRBD1 for D (6 bases). The V gene lost 4 bases and the J gene lost 0 bases, with 15 bases spanning the gap. Germline V CDR1 and CDR2: SGDLS, YYNGEE. CDR3 size: 16 residues. The CDR3 protein is CASSPSGVRSTDTQYF. CDR3 in DNA: TGTGCCAGCAGCCCATCAGGGGTGAGAAGCACAGATACGCAGTATTTT.

The rearrangement uses TRBV5-6 and TRBJ2-2; 7 bases are shared with TRBD2. The CDR3 has 16 amino acids. Germline values: CDR1 SGHDT, CDR2 YYEEEE. The V and J ends lost 8 bases and 0 bases, in that order; junction bases with no gene match: 10. CDR3 loop: CARQRTGGANTGELFF. As DNA, the CDR3 is TGTGCCAGGCAGAGGACGGGAGGCGCGAACACCGGGGAGCTGTTTTTT.

The gene calls are TRBV5-1 and TRBJ2-1, with D possibly being TRBD2 (5 bases). V shed 4 bases and J shed 10 bases, with 12 bases lying between them. CDR3 length: 12 amino acids. Germline V lookup: CDR1 SGHRS, CDR2 YFSETQ. The CDR3 loop is CASSPDSHEQFF. In DNA form, the CDR3 reads TGCGCCAGCAGCCCGGACTCGCACGAGCAGTTCTTC.

The chain has TRBV28 and TRBJ2-1, with TRBD2 matching over 11 bases. Germline assignment: CDR1 MDHEN and CDR2 SYDVKM. V trimming: 5 bases; J trimming: 10 bases; junction bases outside the gene matches: 7. This CDR3 has 14 amino acids. The CDR3 coding sequence is TGTGCCAGCAGTCGTAGCGGGAGGGCTGAAGAGCAGTTCTTC. This translates into CASSRSGRAEEQFF.